This TCR beta chain comes out of a study of T-cell reconstitution after alpha-beta-depleted transplantation in children. Study conclusions and caveats: Several hundred expanded graft clones reportedly were the source of alpha-beta T cells about two months after transplant. Fresh T-cell production supplied most of the T-cell counts and diversity seen one year after transplant. Some patients' high day-60 TCRbeta diversity was attributed to recipient cells surviving conditioning.

TCRbeta library construction was performed incorporating unique molecular identifiers. TCRdb reanalysed the PCR reads using MiXCR and keeps one entry per CDR3 protein. Among 200,000 to 250,000 distinct CDR3 sequences listed, approximately 6.9% were seen once. The trim removed 0 bases at V and 3 bases at J, leaving 6 bases unmatched. CDR1 DFQATT and CDR2 SNEGSKA come from the germline V gene (reference sequence). The CDR3 runs 15 residues. At least ten counts were recorded for this clonotype. The antigen is unknown. The chain has TRBV20-1 and TRBJ2-7; 9 nucleotides align to TRBD1. The origin of this receptor is a boy between 2 and 10 years old with acute lymphoblastic leukemia, due to receive a stem cell transplant. This material consisted of PBMCs, taken before TCRalphabeta/CD19-depleted stem cell transplant. The CDR3 region is CSARDRWDRVYEQYF. The CDR3 bases are TGCAGTGCTAGAGATCGGTGGGACAGGGTCTACGAGCAGTACTTC.